This entry lists 25 T cell receptor beta chains sequenced from one sample in a study of cytomegalovirus exposure and HLA in healthy donors. The PCR made use of 60 Vbeta and 13 Jbeta primers. Method: immunoSEQ multiplex PCR; TCRdb's copy keeps in-frame clones and lacks some. The table shows 100,000 or so clones, with around 79% occurring only once. Material: PBMCs. These receptors originate from a woman aged 40 to 55 in good health and CMV-seronegative.

This chain connects TRBV7-2 to TRBJ2-7, with 10 bases identical to TRBD1. The CDR3 has 17 amino acids. J was trimmed by 1 base and V by 5 bases; bases with no gene match: 11. Germline V CDR1 and CDR2: SGHTA, FQGNSA. CDR3 nucleotides: TGTGCCAGCAGCCGAAGCTCCGGGACAGGGGTGTCCTACGAGCAGTACTTC. It specifies CASSRSSGTGVSYEQYF. Together with reference TRBV7-2 and TRBJ2-7, the CDR3 gives the full variable domain: GAGVSQSPSNKVTEKGKDVELRCDPISGHTALYWYRQSLGQGLEFLIYFQGNSAPDKSGLPSDRFSAERTGGSVSTLTIQRTQQEDSAVYLCASSRSSGTGVSYEQYFGPGTRLTVT.

The chain combines TRBV7-8 with TRBJ2-7, with 10 bases lining up with TRBD1. CDR3 length: 15 amino acids. CDR1 is SGHVS, CDR2 FQNEAQ, per germline. With 3 bases clipped from V and 5 bases from J, the junction kept 7 bases outside the gene matches. DNA for the CDR3: TGTGCCAGCAGCTTCACCGGGGGGACAGGGGACGAGCAGTACTTC. It encodes CASSFTGGTGDEQYF.

The chain is built from TRBV10-2 and TRBJ1-6; TRBD1 might be the D (6 bases). Per the germline V gene, CDR1 is WSHSY and CDR2 is SAAADI. The V end was cut by 8 bases, the J end by 8 bases, with 10 bases between. The CDR3 covers 12 residues. In DNA, the CDR3 is TGCGCCAGCGGGACATGGGATTCACCCCTCCACTTT. As protein: CASGTWDSPLHF.

The chain uses TRBV27 and TRBJ2-7; maybe TRBD2 (6 bases). V was pared by 4 bases and J by 4 bases, with 20 bases between. CDR3 length equals 16 residues. CDR1 is MNHEY, CDR2 SMNVEV, per germline (reference sequence). The CDR3 is CASSSPGTSPGYEQYF. The DNA of the CDR3 is TGTGCCAGCAGTTCCCCCGGGACTTCCCCGGGGTACGAGCAGTACTTC.

The CDR3 protein is CARRRQGTGYEQYF. In nucleotides, the CDR3 is TGTGCCAGACGCCGACAGGGAACGGGATACGAGCAGTACTTC. The V and J genes are TRBV6-5 and TRBJ2-7, with 7 bases identical to TRBD1. Germline values: CDR1 MNHEY, CDR2 SVGAGI. The V segment lost 9 bases and the J segment 4 bases; nucleotides outside the gene matches: 12. There are 14 residues in the CDR3.

The V call is TRBV6-5, the J call TRBJ2-7; tentatively, D is TRBD1 (7 bases). CDR3 length: 15 residues. V lost 5 bases and J 0 bases, leaving 14 bases between the germline ends. CDR1 is MNHEY, CDR2 SVGAGI, per germline. The CDR3 DNA reads as TGTGCCAGCAGTCGACGACAGGGAGGCTCCTACGAGCAGTACTTC. It translates to CASSRRQGGSYEQYF.

This clone appeared a few times. The chain couples TRBV19 to TRBJ1-1; D may be TRBD1 (5 bases). The germline V gene encodes CDR1 LNHDA and CDR2 SQIVND (reference sequence). CDR3 length: 14 residues. V lost 3 bases and J 8 bases, leaving 16 bases between the germline ends. CDR3 nucleotide sequence: TGTGCCAGTAGTATGGGGGGACTGAAGGGGGAAGCTTTCTTT. Amino acid sequence: CASSMGGLKGEAFF.

The chain employs TRBV25-1 and TRBJ1-1; TRBD1 is a possible D gene (5 bases). The ends were cut back, 6 bases at V and 4 bases at J, with 18 bases in the middle. The CDR3 runs 15 residues. Per germline, CDR1 MGHDK and CDR2 SYGVNS. For the CDR3, the DNA is TGTGCCAGCAGCTTGAGTGGGGCCTGGGGCACTGAAGCTTTCTTT. This codes for CASSLSGAWGTEAFF.

This clone has just a few counts. The chain carries TRBV4-2 and TRBJ2-5, with D possibly being TRBD2 (7 bases). This CDR3 is 17 amino acids long. Germline V gives CDR1 LGHNA, CDR2 YNFKEQ. The V end was cut by 5 bases, the J end by 2 bases, with 21 bases between. CDR3 region: CASSDGLGGWGQETQYF. The CDR3 DNA reads as TGTGCCAGCAGCGATGGACTAGGGGGTTGGGGACAAGAGACCCAGTACTTC.

The rearrangement uses TRBV6-6 and TRBJ1-5; maybe TRBD1 (6 bases). There are 16 residues in the CDR3. V was trimmed by 3 bases and J by 2 bases, leaving 14 bases between them. The germline V gene has CDR1 MNHNY and CDR2 SVGAGI (reference sequence). The CDR3 DNA reads as TGTGCCAGCAGTTATATTGCGACAGGCCGCAATCAGCCCCAGCATTTT. Protein sequence: CASSYIATGRNQPQHF.

The chain employs TRBV28 and TRBJ1-4; D is unclear. V lost 7 bases to trimming and J lost 8 bases, with 11 bases between them. The germline V gene has CDR1 MDHEN and CDR2 SYDVKM. This CDR3 spans 12 amino acids. CDR3 nucleotide sequence: TGTGCCAGCACCACTAGTCGGGAAAAACTGTTTTTT. This sequence encodes CASTTSREKLFF.

This chain uses TRBV11-2 with TRBJ2-1, with D unclear. V was pared by 4 bases and J by 3 bases, with 16 bases between. Germline values: CDR1 SGHAT, CDR2 FQNNGV. The CDR3 extends over 16 amino acids. The CDR3 nucleotides are TGTGCCAGCAGCTCATACGGAACGCGGTACTACAATGAGCAGTTCTTC. Translating it yields CASSSYGTRYYNEQFF.

The chain combines TRBV4-2 with TRBJ2-1, with 8 bases matching TRBD2. Trimming took 1 base from V and 6 from J; bases not matched to a gene: 8. Germline CDR1 LGHNA, CDR2 YNFKEQ. The length of the CDR3 is 16 residues. DNA for the CDR3: TGTGCCAGCAGCCAAGGGTCGGGGGGGTATAGCAATGAGCAGTTCTTC. The encoded protein is CASSQGSGGYSNEQFF.

The sample holds a few counts of this clone. The V gene is TRBV2, the J gene TRBJ1-2; D is unclear. This CDR3 spans 12 amino acids. Per the germline V gene, CDR1 is SNHLY and CDR2 is FYNNEI. V lost 7 bases and J 0 bases, leaving 6 bases between the germline ends. CDR3 amino acids: CASMGANYGYTF. Here the CDR3 DNA reads TGTGCCAGCATGGGCGCTAACTATGGCTACACCTTC.

V gene TRBV11-2 combines with J gene TRBJ1-2, with TRBD1 matching 9 bases. Germline CDR1 reads SGHAT; CDR2 reads FQNNGV. Trimming cost V 5 bases and J 4 bases; bases outside gene matches: 5. CDR3 size: 14 residues. The CDR3 reads CASSPGTGRYGYTF. DNA for the CDR3: TGTGCCAGCAGCCCCGGGACAGGGCGCTATGGCTACACCTTC.

V usage is TRBV14 and J usage is TRBJ1-2; tentative D call: TRBD1 (5 bases). This CDR3 spans 14 amino acids. Per the germline V gene, CDR1 is SGHDN and CDR2 is FVKESK. V lost 1 base and J lost 6, with 12 bases in between. CDR3 DNA sequence: TGTGCCAGCAGCCAAGCTGCAGGGAAGGATGGCTACACCTTC. It encodes CASSQAAGKDGYTF.

The gene calls are TRBV18 and TRBJ2-7, with TRBD2 matching 7 bases. With V trimmed by 2 bases and J by 3 bases, 10 bases remained unmatched. CDR3 length: 16 residues. Germline CDR1 is KGHSH and CDR2 is LQKENI. For the CDR3, the DNA is TGTGCCAGCTCACCAATAGGACTAGAGGATGTCTACGAGCAGTACTTC. This encodes CASSPIGLEDVYEQYF.

The J gene is TRBJ1-6, the V gene TRBV5-1; TRBD1 matches 10 bases. This CDR3 is built from 19 residues. Germline trimming cut 0 bases from V and 0 bases from J; bases unmatched to any gene: 6. CDR1 is SGHRS and CDR2 is YFSETQ in the germline V gene. CDR3 residues: CASSLGSDRGSSYNSPLHF. DNA for the CDR3: TGCGCCAGCAGCTTGGGTTCGGACAGGGGGAGCTCCTATAATTCACCCCTCCACTTT. The complete variable domain, with remaining parts taken from reference TRBV5-1 and TRBJ1-6, reads KAGVTQTPRYLIKTRGQQVTLSCSPISGHRSVSWYQQTPGQGLQFLFEYFSETQRNKGNFPGRFSGRQFSNSRSEMNVSTLELGDSALYLCASSLGSDRGSSYNSPLHFGNGTRLTVT.

The chain joins TRBV13 to TRBJ1-1; the match to TRBD1 covers 7 bases. Germline CDR1 reads PRHDT; CDR2 reads FYEKMQ (reference sequence). The CDR3 has 16 residues. The V gene end was trimmed by 2 bases and the J gene end by 1 base; junction bases not matched to a gene: 7. This CDR3 reads CASSLLWGTENTEAFF. CDR3 DNA sequence: TGTGCCAGCAGCTTATTGTGGGGGACAGAGAACACTGAAGCTTTCTTT.

This clone was counted between two and nine times. The chain uses TRBV7-2 and TRBJ2-1; TRBD2 agrees at 11 bases. Germline V lookup: CDR1 SGHTA, CDR2 FQGNSA. The CDR3 totals 15 residues. After removal of 5 bases from V and 4 bases from J, the junction contained 4 bases not matched to a gene. The CDR3 region has the DNA TGTGCCAGCAGCCGGGTAGCGGGGGGGTACAATGAGCAGTTCTTC. Its protein product is CASSRVAGGYNEQFF.

The J gene is TRBJ1-1, the V gene TRBV7-2; TRBD1 is a possible D gene (6 bases). Between the trimmed V and J ends, which lost 5 bases and 2 bases, there was a span of 12 bases. The CDR3 loop spans 14 amino acids. Germline CDR1 is SGHTA and CDR2 is FQGNSA. CDR3 nucleotide sequence: TGTGCCAGCAGCCATCAGGGGATTAACACTGAAGCTTTCTTT. Translated: CASSHQGINTEAFF.

The chain combines TRBV21-1 with TRBJ1-6. TRBV21-1 is deemed a pseudogene. The CDR3 is 15 residues long. CDR3 residues: CASSKRGRVGSPLHF. As DNA, the CDR3 is TGTGCCAGCAGCAAAAGGGGGAGGGTCGGGTCACCCCTCCACTTT.

CDR3 sequence (DNA): TGTGCCAGCAGCGTCGGGCCTGGCGGGGGCTCCTACGAGCAGTACTTC. Translating it yields CASSVGPGGGSYEQYF. J is TRBJ2-7 and V is TRBV9, with 7 bases aligning to TRBD2. From germline, CDR1 is SGDLS and CDR2 YYNGEE. The CDR3 contains 16 residues. Trimming removed 2 bases from V and 0 bases from J; junction bases left unmatched: 8.

This chain joins TRBV7-2 and TRBJ1-1, with TRBD1 as a possible D gene (6 bases). The CDR3 sequence is 15 residues long. V was cut by 6 bases and J by 3 bases, with 17 bases left in between. Germline V gene lookup returns CDR1 SGHTA and CDR2 FQGNSA. The CDR3 sequence is CASRVLLGGYTEAFF. The CDR3 DNA reads as TGTGCCAGCAGGGTTCTGCTAGGGGGTTACACTGAAGCTTTCTTT.

V usage is TRBV19 and J usage is TRBJ1-4; 7 bases are a match to TRBD1. The CDR3 consists of 16 residues. CDR1 and CDR2 (germline): LNHDA, SQIVND (reference sequence). Trimming removed 4 bases from V and 3 bases from J; junction bases left unmatched: 8. The CDR3 DNA sequence: TGTGCCAGTAGTAGGGGTAGGGACAGTTCTAATGAAAAACTGTTTTTT. Amino acids: CASSRGRDSSNEKLFF.